This T cell receptor (beta chain) appears in the sequencing data of a study of cytomegalovirus exposure and HLA in healthy donors. Study results and caveats: The TCR clusters that emerged in the first cohort tended, a later analysis found, to co-occur in the approximately 120 validation repertoires.

This CDR3 is 17 amino acids long. Between the trimmed V and J ends, which lost 4 bases and 0 bases, there was a span of 17 bases. In germline, CDR1 is SGHDT, CDR2 YYEEEE. About this clone: Its antigen is still unknown.

Using immunoSEQ multiplex PCR, the repertoire was profiled, and TCRdb retains in-frame clones only, with some absent. The sample records over 150,000 clones, around 83% being singletons. Sequenced material: PBMCs. This chain connects TRBV5-6 to TRBJ1-5; tentatively, D is TRBD1 (5 bases). The TCR comes from a woman aged 25-40 years in good health and CMV-seropositive. The CDR3 DNA reads as TGTGCCAGCAGCCGTCGGCGGGACCTATATAGCAATCAGCCCCAGCATTTT. Translated, it gives CASSRRRDLYSNQPQHF.